Listed here is a single T cell receptor (beta chain). This clonotype was seen more than once but under ten times. What antigen it recognizes has not been identified. Base qualities are not at hand, and no much larger clone is one base apart. The data were taken from a study of human T cells and chemical hapten exposure (dated by TCRdb to the early 2020s). Turning to the overall study: For sensitization, 2% DPC in acetone was applied to a 2 cm by 2 cm area of upper inner arm skin. Patch testing was performed on the upper back with Finn chambers containing 0.01% DPC, and the patch tests were scored after 6 days according to International Contact Dermatitis Research Group standards. The libraries were sequenced as a pool, and the TCR yield per sample differed mostly because of small variations in library volumes within the pool. Blood samples were taken from patients before sensitization (week 0) and then at 2, 6 and about 24 weeks after DPC sensitization. The patient cohort, mostly female, included alopecia areata with under or over 50% scalp involvement, alopecia totalis and alopecia universalis. For TCR sequencing, blood came from over 25 alopecia patients at anywhere from one to four time points (pre-sensitization, 2, 6 and 24 weeks). Throughout the study period of around 25 weeks, patients also received therapeutic DPC doses to the scalp every week. The study tracked peripheral blood TCR repertoire changes in vivo during primary and secondary sensitization to the hapten diphenylcyclopropenone (DPC) in alopecia patients. Broad study findings and their caveats: Repeated subsampling changed both the strength of the expansion versus patch-test correlation and the threshold at which that correlation became significant. No change with DPC sensitization was found in the number of TCRs above 1 in 1000 frequency, and no evidence of global repertoire structure alterations was found. The number of PT1 expanded TCRs positively correlated with patch test score, significant at thresholds 8, 16 and 32 but not 4. Compared with pre-sensitization or healthy control sets, expanded TCRs formed significantly more large CDR3 similarity clusters, which is consistent with antigen-driven responses. Because all patients had alopecia, a presumed autoimmune disease, the immune response of the patients might differ from that of healthy individuals.

This specimen's time point label, per the study, means: patch test 1, 2 weeks after DPC sensitization. The treatment or condition tag for this specimen amounts to: therapeutic diphenylcyclopropenone sensitization with weekly scalp DPC. At every patch-test visit, the blood draw took place before the patch test was put on. To be eligible, patients had to be aged 18 to 70, diagnosed with alopecia and judged suitable for DPC therapy, while pregnant patients were excluded. Total RNA was extracted from unfractionated whole blood that had been collected in Tempus Blood RNA tubes. Trimming leaves V shorter by 5 bases and J shorter by 3 bases, with the junction holding 5 bases beyond the gene matches. The germline V gene sets CDR1 to MNHEY and CDR2 to SVGAGI. Including cysteine and phenylalanine, the CDR3 has 15 amino acids. The CDR3 DNA has 45 bases and is translated from base 1. The library relied on RACE. Sequencing took place on a NextSeq 500. During library preparation, unique molecular identifiers were attached to individual cDNA molecules so that TCRs could be counted in a quantitative, reproducible way. For every blood RNA sample, sequencing covered both the TCR alpha and TCR beta chains. The authors' pipeline ran thus. Samples had a median of about 96,000 TCRs, with a range from roughly 20,000 to 700,000. V, J and CDR3 annotation of the TCR reads was performed with the Decombinator software suite. For the PS versus PT1 abundance plots, all samples were subsampled to the same number of TCRs (28,000). Expanded TCRs were defined as absent before sensitization and observed at least eight times at the 2-week time point. TCRdb reworked the public reads: Q25 trimming with fastp, MiXCR clone assembly, productive beta chains retained. Rows matching on CDR3 protein sequence are summarized as one entry with the most common DNA and genes. The V and J calls reflect TCRdb's pipeline rather than the authors' work. The sample contains about 120,000 distinct CDR3 sequences, 12% of them found a single time. The ten largest clonotypes hold around 1.4% of the sample.

The source of this sequence is a woman aged 45 to 65 with alopecia areata. Some clones in this sample may be carry-over from other donors' samples. The sequencing here drew on whole blood, taken in connection with sensitization to the hapten diphenylcyclopropenone (DPC). Here the chain combines TRBV6-5 and TRBJ1-5; TRBD1 fits 9 bases in the junction. The CDR3 here reads CASSEQGANNQPQHF. The nucleotides are TGTGCCAGCAGTGAACAGGGGGCAAACAATCAGCCCCAGCATTTT.